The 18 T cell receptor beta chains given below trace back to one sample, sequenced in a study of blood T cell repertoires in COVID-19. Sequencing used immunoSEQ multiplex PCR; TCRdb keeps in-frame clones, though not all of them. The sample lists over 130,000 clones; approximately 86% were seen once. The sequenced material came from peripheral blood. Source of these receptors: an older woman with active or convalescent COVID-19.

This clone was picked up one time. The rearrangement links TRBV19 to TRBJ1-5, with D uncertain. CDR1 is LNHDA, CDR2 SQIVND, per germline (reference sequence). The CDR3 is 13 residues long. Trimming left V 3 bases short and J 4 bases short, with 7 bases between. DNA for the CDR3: TGTGCCAGTAGTATGGAGGGTAATCAGCCCCAGCATTTT. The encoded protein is CASSMEGNQPQHF.

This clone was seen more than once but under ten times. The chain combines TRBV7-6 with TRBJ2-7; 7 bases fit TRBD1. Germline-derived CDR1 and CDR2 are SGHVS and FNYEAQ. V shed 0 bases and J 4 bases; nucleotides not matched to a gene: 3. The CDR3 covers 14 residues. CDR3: CASSLAGGAYEQYF. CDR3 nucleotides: TGTGCCAGCAGCTTAGCAGGGGGCGCGTACGAGCAGTACTTC. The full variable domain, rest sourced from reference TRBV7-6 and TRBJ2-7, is GAGVSQSPRYKVTKRGQDVALRCDPISGHVSLYWYRQALGQGPEFLTYFNYEAQQDKSGLPNDRFSAERPEGSISTLTIQRTEQRDSAMYRCASSLAGGAYEQYFGPGTRLTVT.

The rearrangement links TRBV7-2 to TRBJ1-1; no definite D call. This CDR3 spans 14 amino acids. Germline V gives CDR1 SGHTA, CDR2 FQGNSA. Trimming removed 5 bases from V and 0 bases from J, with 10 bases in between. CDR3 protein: CASSKQAMNTEAFF. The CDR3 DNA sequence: TGTGCCAGCAGCAAGCAAGCTATGAACACTGAAGCTTTCTTT.

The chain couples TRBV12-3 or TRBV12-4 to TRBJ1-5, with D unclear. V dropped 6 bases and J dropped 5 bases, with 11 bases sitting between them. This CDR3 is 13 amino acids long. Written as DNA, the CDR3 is TGTGCCAGCAGCCTATACCCTGATCAGCCCCAGCATTTT. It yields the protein CASSLYPDQPQHF.

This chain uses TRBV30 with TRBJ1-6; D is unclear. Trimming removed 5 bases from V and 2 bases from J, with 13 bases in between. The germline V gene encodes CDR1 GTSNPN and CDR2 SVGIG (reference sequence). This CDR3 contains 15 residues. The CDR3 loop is CAWWNPGTYNSPLHF. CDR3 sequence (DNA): TGTGCCTGGTGGAACCCGGGGACCTATAATTCACCCCTCCACTTT.

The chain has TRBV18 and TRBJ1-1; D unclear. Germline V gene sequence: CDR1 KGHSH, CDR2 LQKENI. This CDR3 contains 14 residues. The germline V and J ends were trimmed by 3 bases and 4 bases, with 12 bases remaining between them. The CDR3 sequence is CASSPTALGTEAFF. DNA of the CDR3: TGTGCCAGCTCACCGACTGCCCTGGGCACTGAAGCTTTCTTT.

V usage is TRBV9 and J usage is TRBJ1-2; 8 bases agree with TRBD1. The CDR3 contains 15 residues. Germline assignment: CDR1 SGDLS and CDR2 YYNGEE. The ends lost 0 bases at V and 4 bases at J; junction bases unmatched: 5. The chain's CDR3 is CASSVAAGGSYGYTF. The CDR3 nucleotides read TGTGCCAGCAGCGTAGCTGCAGGGGGCAGCTATGGCTACACCTTC.

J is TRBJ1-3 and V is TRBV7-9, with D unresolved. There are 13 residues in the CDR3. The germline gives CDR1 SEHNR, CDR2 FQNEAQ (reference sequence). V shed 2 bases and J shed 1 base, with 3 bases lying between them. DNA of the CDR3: TGTGCCAGCAGCTTATCTTCTGGAAACACCATATATTTT. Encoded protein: CASSLSSGNTIYF.

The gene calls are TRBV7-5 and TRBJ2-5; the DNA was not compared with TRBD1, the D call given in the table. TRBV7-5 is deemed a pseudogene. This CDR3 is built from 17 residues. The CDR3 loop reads CARSFEGAERTEETQYF. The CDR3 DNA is TGTGCCAGAAGCTTCGAAGGGGCAGAACGTACCGAAGAGACCCAGTACTTC.

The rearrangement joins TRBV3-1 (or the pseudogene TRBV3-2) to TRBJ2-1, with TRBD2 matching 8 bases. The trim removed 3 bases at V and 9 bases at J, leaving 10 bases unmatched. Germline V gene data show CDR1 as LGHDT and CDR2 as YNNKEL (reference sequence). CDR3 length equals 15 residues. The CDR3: CASSQGLVVPGEQFF. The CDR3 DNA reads TGTGCCAGCAGCCAGGGACTAGTCGTGCCGGGTGAGCAGTTCTTC.

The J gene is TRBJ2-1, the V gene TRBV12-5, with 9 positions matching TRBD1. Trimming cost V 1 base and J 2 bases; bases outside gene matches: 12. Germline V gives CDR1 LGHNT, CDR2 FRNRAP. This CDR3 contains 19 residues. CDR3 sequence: CASGLDLMTGGTTYNEQFF. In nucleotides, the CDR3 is TGTGCTAGTGGTTTGGACCTAATGACAGGGGGGACGACCTACAATGAGCAGTTCTTC.

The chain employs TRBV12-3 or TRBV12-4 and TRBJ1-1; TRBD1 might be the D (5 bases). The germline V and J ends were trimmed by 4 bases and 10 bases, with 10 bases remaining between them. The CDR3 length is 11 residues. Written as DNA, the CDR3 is TGTGCCAGCAGTTCGGGACTTTTAGCTTTCTTT. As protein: CASSSGLLAFF.

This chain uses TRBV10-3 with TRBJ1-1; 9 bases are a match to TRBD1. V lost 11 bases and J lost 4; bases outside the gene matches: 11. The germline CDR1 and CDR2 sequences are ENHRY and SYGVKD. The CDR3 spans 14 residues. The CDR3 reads CAGPHRGRRTEAFF. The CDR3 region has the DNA TGTGCCGGACCGCACAGGGGGCGCCGCACTGAAGCTTTCTTT.

This CDR3 reads CATSGDWTHTYEQYF. CDR3 sequence (DNA): TGTGCCACCAGCGGCGACTGGACTCATACCTACGAGCAGTACTTC. The J gene is TRBJ2-7, the V gene TRBV15, with a tentative D call TRBD2 (5 bases). Looked up from germline, CDR1 is LNHNV and CDR2 is YYDKDF (reference sequence). This CDR3 contains 15 residues. Trimming removed 5 bases from V and 2 bases from J, with 16 bases in between.

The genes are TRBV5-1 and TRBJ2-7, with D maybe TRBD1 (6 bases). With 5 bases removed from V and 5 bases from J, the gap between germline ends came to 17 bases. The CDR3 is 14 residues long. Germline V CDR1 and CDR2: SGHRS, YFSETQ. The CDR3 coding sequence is TGCGCCAGCAGAGATATCAGGGGTTTGGACGAGCAGTACTTC. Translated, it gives CASRDIRGLDEQYF.

Here the CDR3 reads CASSESILPNQPQHF. Here the CDR3 DNA reads TGTGCCAGCAGTGAGTCAATCCTACCAAATCAGCCCCAGCATTTT. The chain uses TRBV9 and TRBJ1-5, with D unresolved. Trimming cost V 5 bases and J 4 bases, with 16 bases left between them. The V gene's germline CDR1 is SGDLS and CDR2 YYNGEE. CDR3 length equals 15 residues.

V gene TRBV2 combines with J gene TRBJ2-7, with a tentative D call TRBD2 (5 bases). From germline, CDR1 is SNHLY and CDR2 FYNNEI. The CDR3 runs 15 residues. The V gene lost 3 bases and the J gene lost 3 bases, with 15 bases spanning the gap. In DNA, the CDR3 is TGTGCCAGCAGTGAGGAGGCAGGCCGAAACTACGAGCAGTACTTC. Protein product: CASSEEAGRNYEQYF.

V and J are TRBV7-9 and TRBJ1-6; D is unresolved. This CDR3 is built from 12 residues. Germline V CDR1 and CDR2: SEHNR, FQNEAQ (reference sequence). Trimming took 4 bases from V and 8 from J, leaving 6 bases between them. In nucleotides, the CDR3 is TGTGCCAGCAGCTACGGGGATTCACCCCTCCACTTT. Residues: CASSYGDSPLHF. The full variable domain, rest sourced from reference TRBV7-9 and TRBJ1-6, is DTGVSQNPRHKITKRGQNVTFRCDPISEHNRLYWYRQTLGQGPEFLTYFQNEAQLEKSRLLSDRFSAERPKGSFSTLEIQRTEQGDSAMYLCASSYGDSPLHFGNGTRLTVT.